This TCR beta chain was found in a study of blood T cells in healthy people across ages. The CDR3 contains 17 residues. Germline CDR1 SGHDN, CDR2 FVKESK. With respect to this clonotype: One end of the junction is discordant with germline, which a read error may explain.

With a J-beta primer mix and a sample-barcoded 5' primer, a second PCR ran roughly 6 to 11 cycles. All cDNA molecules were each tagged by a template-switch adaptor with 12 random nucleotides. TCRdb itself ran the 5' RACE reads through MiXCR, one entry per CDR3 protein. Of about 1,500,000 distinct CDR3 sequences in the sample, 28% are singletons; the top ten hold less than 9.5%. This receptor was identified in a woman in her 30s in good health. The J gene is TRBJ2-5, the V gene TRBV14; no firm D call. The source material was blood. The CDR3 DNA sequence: TGTGCCGGCAGCCAAGGAACAACCGCAGGCATACAAGAGACCCAGTACTTC. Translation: CAGSQGTTAGIQETQYF.